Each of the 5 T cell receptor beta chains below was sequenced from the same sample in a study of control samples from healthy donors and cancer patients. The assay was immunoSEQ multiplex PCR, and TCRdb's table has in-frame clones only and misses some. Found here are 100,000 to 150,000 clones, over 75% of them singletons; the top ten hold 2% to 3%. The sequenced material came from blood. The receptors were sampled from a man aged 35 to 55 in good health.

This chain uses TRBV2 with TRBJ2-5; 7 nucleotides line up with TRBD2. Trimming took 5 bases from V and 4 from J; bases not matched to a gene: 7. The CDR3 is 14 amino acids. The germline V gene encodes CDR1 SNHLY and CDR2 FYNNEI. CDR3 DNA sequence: TGTGCCAGCAGTTTCCGGACTAGGCTAGAGACCCAGTACTTC. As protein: CASSFRTRLETQYF.

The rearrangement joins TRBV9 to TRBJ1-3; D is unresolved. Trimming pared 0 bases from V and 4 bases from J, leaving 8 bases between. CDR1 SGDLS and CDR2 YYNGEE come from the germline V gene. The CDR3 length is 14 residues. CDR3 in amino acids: CASSVGGDGNTIYF. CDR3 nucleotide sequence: TGTGCCAGCAGCGTAGGAGGAGACGGAAACACCATATATTTT.

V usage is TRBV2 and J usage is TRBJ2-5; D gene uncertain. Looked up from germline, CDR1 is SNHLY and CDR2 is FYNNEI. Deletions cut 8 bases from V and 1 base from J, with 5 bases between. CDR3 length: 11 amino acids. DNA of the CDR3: TGTGCCAGCGTGGGCCAAGAGACCCAGTACTTC. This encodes CASVGQETQYF. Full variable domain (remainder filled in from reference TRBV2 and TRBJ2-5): EPEVTQTPSHQVTQMGQEVILRCVPISNHLYFYWYRQILGQKVEFLVSFYNNEISEKSEIFDDQFSVERPDGSNFTLKIRSTKLEDSAMYFCASVGQETQYFGPGTRLLVL.

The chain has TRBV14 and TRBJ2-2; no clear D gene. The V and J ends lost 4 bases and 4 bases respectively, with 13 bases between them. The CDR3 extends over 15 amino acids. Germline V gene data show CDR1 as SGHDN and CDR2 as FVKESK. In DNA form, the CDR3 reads TGTGCCAGCAGCCCCTTGACACAAGCCACCGGGGAGCTGTTTTTT. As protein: CASSPLTQATGELFF.

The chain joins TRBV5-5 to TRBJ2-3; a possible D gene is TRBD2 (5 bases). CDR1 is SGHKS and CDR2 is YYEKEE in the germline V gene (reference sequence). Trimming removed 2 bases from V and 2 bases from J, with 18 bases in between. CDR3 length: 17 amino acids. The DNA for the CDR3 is TGTGCCAGCAGCTTTTCCGGGGTATGGGCTGACACAGATACGCAGTATTTT. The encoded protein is CASSFSGVWADTDTQYF.